The 11 T cell receptor beta chains presented below share a single source sample, sequenced in a study of cytomegalovirus exposure and HLA in healthy donors. Primers included in the PCR were 60 Vbeta and 13 Jbeta primers. Generated by immunoSEQ multiplex PCR, the TCRdb table keeps only in-frame clones and is missing some. The data show around 280,000 clones, approximately 90% seen once. Source material: PBMCs. Receptors were obtained from a woman aged 18-29 years in good health and CMV-seronegative.

The chain combines TRBV4-2 with TRBJ2-1, with a tentative D call TRBD2 (6 bases). In germline, CDR1 is LGHNA, CDR2 YNFKEQ. This CDR3 region has 12 residues. The germline V and J ends were trimmed by 5 bases and 9 bases, with 11 bases remaining between them. The CDR3 bases are TGTGCCAGCAGCTATCGAGCGGGTGAGCAGTTCTTC. Translated, it gives CASSYRAGEQFF.

This chain links TRBV5-6 with TRBJ2-1, with D possibly TRBD2 on 7 matching bases. The V gene lost 0 bases and the J gene lost 4 bases, with 11 bases spanning the gap. This CDR3 is built from 15 residues. Germline V lookup: CDR1 SGHDT, CDR2 YYEEEE. The CDR3 reads CASSLVGGGYNEQFF. The CDR3 nucleotides read TGTGCCAGCAGCTTGGTGGGAGGGGGTTACAATGAGCAGTTCTTC.

CDR3 in amino acids: CASSFGAQPYVYSPLHF. The DNA of the CDR3 is TGTGCCAGCAGCTTTGGGGCACAGCCGTACGTCTATTCACCCCTCCACTTT. The chain carries TRBV5-5 and TRBJ1-6; TRBD1 is a possible D gene (5 bases). Germline values: CDR1 SGHKS, CDR2 YYEKEE (reference sequence). Trimming left V 2 bases short and J 8 bases short, with 20 bases between. The CDR3 spans 17 residues.

This chain joins TRBV6-4 and TRBJ1-2; 8 positions agree with TRBD1. The CDR3 sequence is 14 residues long. Germline CDR1 reads MRHNA; CDR2 reads SNTAGT. V lost 3 bases, J lost 1 base, and 1 base stayed unmatched. DNA of the CDR3: TGTGCCAGCAGTGAAACAGGGGGTAACTATGGCTACACCTTC. Protein: CASSETGGNYGYTF.

The chain couples TRBV5-1 to TRBJ2-4; the match to TRBD1 covers 10 bases. The CDR3 is 13 amino acids. Trimming at V came to 4 bases and at J to 8 bases, leaving 3 bases not matched to a gene. Germline CDR1 SGHRS, CDR2 YFSETQ. CDR3 coding DNA: TGCGCCAGCAGCCCCGGGACAGGGGACATTCAGTACTTC. Amino acids: CASSPGTGDIQYF.

This chain connects TRBV19 to TRBJ1-1; tentatively, D is TRBD1 (5 bases). Trimming stripped 3 bases from V and 4 bases from J, with 12 bases between. Germline V gives CDR1 LNHDA, CDR2 SQIVND (reference sequence). CDR3 length: 14 residues. CDR3 coding DNA: TGTGCCAGTAGTATGGGGCCCGTGGGCACTGAAGCTTTCTTT. It codes for CASSMGPVGTEAFF. Filled out from reference TRBV19 and TRBJ1-1, the complete variable domain reads DGGITQSPKYLFRKEGQNVTLSCEQNLNHDAMYWYRQDPGQGLRLIYYSQIVNDFQKGDIAEGYSVSREKKESFPLTVTSAQKNPTAFYLCASSMGPVGTEAFFGQGTRLTVV.

This clone came up once. The chain joins TRBV21-1 to TRBJ1-1; no DNA check was done on the table's D call, TRBD1. TRBV21-1 is a documented pseudogene. This CDR3 is built from 16 residues. The CDR3 loop reads CASSGDRDRENTEAFF. The CDR3, as DNA: TGTGCCAGCAGCGGTGACCGGGACAGAGAGAACACTGAAGCTTTCTTT.

The V and J genes are TRBV5-1 and TRBJ2-3; 7 bases agree with TRBD2. Germline CDR1 and CDR2: SGHRS and YFSETQ. The CDR3 is 15 amino acids. J lost 2 bases, V lost 0 bases, and 3 bases had no gene match. The CDR3 here is CASSLGLAFTDTQYF. The CDR3 bases are TGCGCCAGCAGCTTGGGACTAGCCTTCACAGATACGCAGTATTTT.

The chain carries TRBV9 and TRBJ2-3, with D possibly being TRBD1 (6 bases). Trimming took 2 bases from V and 6 from J, leaving 16 bases between them. This CDR3 is built from 15 residues. Per germline, CDR1 SGDLS and CDR2 YYNGEE. The CDR3 bases are TGTGCCAGCAGCGTCCAGGGGCAGACGATCGATACGCAGTATTTT. Its protein is CASSVQGQTIDTQYF.

For this clone: One junction end disagrees with the germline gene, perhaps due to a read error. V is TRBV7-7 and J is TRBJ2-5; TRBD2 matches at 8 bases. CDR3 length: 15 amino acids. The V gene's germline CDR1 is SSHAT and CDR2 FNYEAQ (reference sequence). The CDR3 coding sequence is TGTGCTAGCAGCTTATATACTAGCGGCCAAGAGACCCAGTACTTC. It codes for CASSLYTSGQETQYF.

The chain joins TRBV29-1 to TRBJ1-1; D is unclear. Per germline, CDR1 SQVTM and CDR2 ANQGSEA. This CDR3 is built from 13 residues. V lost 6 bases to trimming and J lost 2 bases, with 13 bases between them. CDR3 sequence: CSVRAWGNTEAFF. The CDR3 region has the DNA TGCAGCGTGAGGGCATGGGGAAACACTGAAGCTTTCTTT.